Below, 9 T cell receptor beta chains from the same sample are listed, as sequenced in a study of blood T cell repertoires in COVID-19. Data came from immunoSEQ multiplex PCR; TCRdb stores just in-frame clones and leaves some out. The table includes approximately 240,000 clones, more than 75% detected once. Sequences were obtained from peripheral blood. These receptors all stem from a man aged 50 or older who had recovered from COVID-19.

The chain couples TRBV6-6 to TRBJ2-1; 10 bases are a match to TRBD2. Germline V lookup: CDR1 MNHNY, CDR2 SVGAGI (reference sequence). The CDR3 totals 18 residues. Trimming removed 5 bases from V and 3 bases from J; junction bases left unmatched: 13. CDR3 in DNA: TGTGCCAGCAGTCGACCCATGAGGACTAGCGGAGTCTACAATGAGCAGTTCTTC. It encodes CASSRPMRTSGVYNEQFF.

The gene calls are TRBV28 and TRBJ2-7, with a weak D call TRBD2 (5 bases). The CDR3 spans 15 residues. The V end lost 3 bases, the J end lost 3 bases, and 15 bases lay between the germline ends. Germline values: CDR1 MDHEN, CDR2 SYDVKM. The chain's CDR3 is CASSFSGGGRYEQYF. DNA of the CDR3: TGTGCCAGCAGTTTCTCCGGTGGAGGACGCTACGAGCAGTACTTC.

This clone was counted once. The chain employs TRBV6-2 or TRBV6-3 and TRBJ2-3; no reliable D call. From germline, CDR1 is MNHEY and CDR2 SVGEGT. The V and J ends lost 6 bases and 0 bases respectively, with 4 bases between them. The CDR3 length is 12 residues. CDR3 bases: TGTGCCAGCAGCCTAAGCACAGATACGCAGTATTTT. Translated: CASSLSTDTQYF.

V usage is TRBV6-1 and J usage is TRBJ2-1; 9 bases align to TRBD1. J lost 4 bases, V lost 10 bases, and 5 bases had no gene match. This CDR3 contains 13 residues. Germline V gene sequence: CDR1 MNHNS, CDR2 SASEGT. As DNA, the CDR3 is TGTGCCATCTGGGACAGGGAATACAATGAGCAGTTCTTC. Amino acids: CAIWDREYNEQFF.

The V gene is TRBV14, the J gene TRBJ1-1, with D perhaps matching TRBD1 (5 bases). There are 16 residues in the CDR3. V was trimmed by 0 bases and J by 0 bases, leaving 11 bases between them. CDR1 is SGHDN, CDR2 FVKESK, per germline. The CDR3 coding sequence is TGTGCCAGCAGCCAAGATAACGGACAAATGAACACTGAAGCTTTCTTT. It translates to CASSQDNGQMNTEAFF.

The chain combines TRBV6-5 with TRBJ1-2; TRBD1 aligns across 9 bases. V was pared by 0 bases and J by 3 bases, with 2 bases of the junction left unmatched. This CDR3 comprises 15 residues. CDR1 MNHEY and CDR2 SVGAGI come from the germline V gene. CDR3 sequence: CASSYSGQGDYGYTF. CDR3 bases: TGTGCCAGCAGTTACTCGGGACAGGGTGACTATGGCTACACCTTC.

Points on this clone: A clone one base away is much larger, so this may be a read error. V and J are TRBV6-5 and TRBJ2-2; tentative D call: TRBD1 (5 bases). The V and J ends lost 5 bases and 1 base respectively, with 8 bases between them. CDR3 length equals 14 residues. Germline V gene lookup returns CDR1 MNHEY and CDR2 SVGAGI. The CDR3 coding sequence is TGTGCCAGCAGTCTCACAGGGAACACCGGGGAGCTGTTTTTT. This encodes CASSLTGNTGELFF.

The chain joins TRBV27 to TRBJ1-1; no reliable D call. CDR1 and CDR2 (germline): MNHEY, SMNVEV (reference sequence). The CDR3 has 14 residues. Trimming took 1 base from V and 4 from J, leaving 10 bases between them. CDR3 loop: CASSLFTEGTEAFF. The CDR3, as DNA: TGTGCCAGCAGTTTATTCACTGAGGGCACTGAAGCTTTCTTT.

The V and J genes are TRBV28 and TRBJ2-2; 8 nucleotides agree with TRBD2. The CDR3 has 16 residues. Germline values: CDR1 MDHEN, CDR2 SYDVKM. The V segment lost 5 bases and the J segment 4 bases; nucleotides outside the gene matches: 9. The chain's CDR3 is CASSLLSGSSTGELFF. CDR3 nucleotides: TGTGCCAGCAGTCTCTTGAGCGGGAGCAGCACCGGGGAGCTGTTTTTT.